This T cell receptor beta chain was recorded in a study of graft-versus-host responses after intestinal transplantation. Overall study: All recipients were transplanted with multivisceral, liver-intestinal, or isolated intestinal grafts. Anti-thymocyte globulin induction was given to all recipients, followed by tacrolimus and steroids for approximately three years.

Sequencing used immunoSEQ multiplex PCR; TCRdb keeps in-frame clones, though not all of them. Of 85,000 to 95,000 clones in the sample, about 92% were seen once. CDR1 and CDR2 from the germline V gene are LNHNV and YYDKDF (reference sequence). The CDR3 extends over 16 amino acids. V was shortened by 1 base and J by 0 bases, with 10 bases between the two germline ends. Broader study findings: Circulating GvH clones peaking coincided with falling HvG clones soon after transplant.

Points on this clone: Its cognate antigen is unknown.

The sample consisted of unstimulated CD8+ T cells sorted from spleen or lymph node cells, taken before intestinal transplant. The chain employs TRBV15 and TRBJ1-3; possibly TRBD1 for D (5 bases). This clonotype was obtained from a human donor who received an intestinal transplant. CDR3 loop: CATSRVPQGSGNTIYF. In DNA, the CDR3 is TGTGCCACCAGCAGAGTGCCCCAGGGCTCTGGAAACACCATATATTTT.